This T cell receptor beta chain was sequenced in a study of graft-versus-host responses after intestinal transplantation. Study summary: The recipients all started with anti-thymocyte globulin induction and then took tacrolimus and steroids for about 3 years. Study-wide points: Researchers found peak circulating GvH clone levels linked to early post-transplant HvG declines. Individuals carrying graft-donor T cell macrochimerism showed high graft-versus-host to host-versus-graft clonal ratios in allografts.

As to this clone: Its antigen is unidentified.

Assay used: immunoSEQ multiplex PCR; TCRdb lists only in-frame clones, some missing. The table includes roughly 120,000 clones, just over 90% detected once. This specimen consisted of unstimulated CD4+ T cells sorted from spleen or lymph node cells, obtained before intestinal transplant. This TCR was sampled from a human donor who received an intestinal transplant.

The CDR3 loop is CASSRGDADYGYTF. The CDR3 DNA reads as TGCGCCAGCAGCCGGGGGGACGCAGACTATGGCTACACCTTC. V and J are TRBV5-1 and TRBJ1-2; maybe TRBD1 (5 bases). The V end was cut by 4 bases, the J end by 3 bases, with 13 bases between. The CDR3 extends over 14 amino acids. CDR1 SGHRS and CDR2 YFSETQ come from the germline V gene.